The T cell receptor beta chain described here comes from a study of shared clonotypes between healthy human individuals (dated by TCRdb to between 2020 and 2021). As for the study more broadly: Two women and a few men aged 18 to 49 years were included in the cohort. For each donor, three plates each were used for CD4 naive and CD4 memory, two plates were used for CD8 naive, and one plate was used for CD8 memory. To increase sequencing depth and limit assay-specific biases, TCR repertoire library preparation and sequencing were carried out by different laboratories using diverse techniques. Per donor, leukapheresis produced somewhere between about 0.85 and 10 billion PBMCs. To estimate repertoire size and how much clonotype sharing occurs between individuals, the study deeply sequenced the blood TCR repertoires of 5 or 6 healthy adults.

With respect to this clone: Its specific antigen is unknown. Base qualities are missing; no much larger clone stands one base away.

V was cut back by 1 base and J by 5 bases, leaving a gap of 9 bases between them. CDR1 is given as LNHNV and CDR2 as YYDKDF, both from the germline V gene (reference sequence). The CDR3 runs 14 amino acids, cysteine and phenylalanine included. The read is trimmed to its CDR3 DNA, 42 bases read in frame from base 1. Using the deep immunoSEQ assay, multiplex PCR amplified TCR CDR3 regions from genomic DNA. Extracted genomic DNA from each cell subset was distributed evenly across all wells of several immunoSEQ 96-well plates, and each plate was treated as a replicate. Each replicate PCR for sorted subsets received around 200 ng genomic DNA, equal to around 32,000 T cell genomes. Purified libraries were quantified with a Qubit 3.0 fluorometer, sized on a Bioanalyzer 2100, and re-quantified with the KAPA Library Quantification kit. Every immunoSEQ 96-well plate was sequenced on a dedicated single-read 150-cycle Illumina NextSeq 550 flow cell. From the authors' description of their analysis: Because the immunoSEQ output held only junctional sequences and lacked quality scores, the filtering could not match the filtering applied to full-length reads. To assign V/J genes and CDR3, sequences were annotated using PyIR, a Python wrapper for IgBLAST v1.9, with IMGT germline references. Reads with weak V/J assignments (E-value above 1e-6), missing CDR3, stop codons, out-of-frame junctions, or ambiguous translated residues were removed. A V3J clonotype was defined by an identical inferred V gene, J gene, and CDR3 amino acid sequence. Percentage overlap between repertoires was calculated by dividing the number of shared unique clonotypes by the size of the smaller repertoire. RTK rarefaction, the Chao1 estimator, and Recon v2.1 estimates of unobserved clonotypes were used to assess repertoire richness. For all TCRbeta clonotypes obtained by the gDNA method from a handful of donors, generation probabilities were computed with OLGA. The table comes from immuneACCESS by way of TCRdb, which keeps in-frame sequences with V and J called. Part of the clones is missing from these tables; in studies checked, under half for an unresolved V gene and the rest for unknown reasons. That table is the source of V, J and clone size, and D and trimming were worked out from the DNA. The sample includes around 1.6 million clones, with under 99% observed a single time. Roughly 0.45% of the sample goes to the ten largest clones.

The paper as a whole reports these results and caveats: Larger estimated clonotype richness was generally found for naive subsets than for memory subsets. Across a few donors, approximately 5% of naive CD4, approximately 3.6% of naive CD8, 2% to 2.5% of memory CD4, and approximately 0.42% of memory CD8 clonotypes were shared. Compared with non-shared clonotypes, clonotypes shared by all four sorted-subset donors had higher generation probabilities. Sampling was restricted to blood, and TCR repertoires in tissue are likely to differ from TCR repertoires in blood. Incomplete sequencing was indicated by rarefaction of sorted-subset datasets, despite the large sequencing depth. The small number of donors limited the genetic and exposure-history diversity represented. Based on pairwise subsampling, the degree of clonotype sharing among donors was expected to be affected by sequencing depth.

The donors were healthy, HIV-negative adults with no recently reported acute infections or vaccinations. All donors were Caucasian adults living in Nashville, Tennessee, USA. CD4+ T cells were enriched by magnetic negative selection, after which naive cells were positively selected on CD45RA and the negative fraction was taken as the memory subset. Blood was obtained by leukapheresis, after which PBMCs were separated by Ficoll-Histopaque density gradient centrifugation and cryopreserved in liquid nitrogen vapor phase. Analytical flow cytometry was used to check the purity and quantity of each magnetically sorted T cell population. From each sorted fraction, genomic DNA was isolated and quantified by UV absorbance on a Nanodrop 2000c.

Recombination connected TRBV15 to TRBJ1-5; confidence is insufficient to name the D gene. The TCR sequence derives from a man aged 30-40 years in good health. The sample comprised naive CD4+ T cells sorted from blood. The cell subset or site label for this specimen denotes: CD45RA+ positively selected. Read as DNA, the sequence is TGTGCCACCAGCAGAGGGAGACTTGATCAGCCCCAGCATTTT. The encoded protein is CATSRGRLDQPQHF.